These 15 T cell receptor beta chains were sequenced from one sample in a study of cytomegalovirus exposure and HLA in healthy donors. Repertoires were generated with immunoSEQ multiplex PCR, while TCRdb's copy carries only in-frame clones and drops some. Altogether tens of thousands of clones are present, 80% to 90% being singletons, with the ten largest covering over 6.5%. Sequencing was carried out using PBMCs. Receptors were obtained from a woman in her twenties or thirties in good health and CMV-seronegative.

This sequence joins TRBV5-4 and TRBJ2-1, with 8 positions matching TRBD2. CDR3 length: 15 amino acids. CDR1 is SGHNT, CDR2 YYREEE, per germline (reference sequence). V was clipped by 6 bases and J by 5 bases; unmatched bases: 10. CDR3 protein: CASTERETWHNEQFF. As DNA, the CDR3 is TGTGCCAGCACCGAGCGGGAGACGTGGCACAATGAGCAGTTCTTC.

CDR3 sequence (DNA): TGTGCCAGCAGTTACTCCGGCCAGGGGGCCTGGGGCTACACCTTC. Translated, it gives CASSYSGQGAWGYTF. The chain combines TRBV6-5 with TRBJ1-2; TRBD1 aligns across 8 bases. V lost 0 bases and J lost 8; bases outside the gene matches: 8. Per germline, CDR1 MNHEY and CDR2 SVGAGI. The CDR3 length is 15 residues.

In DNA, the CDR3 is TGTGCCAGCAGTTACGGCTTACAGGGGGCTGCCGGGGAGCTGTTTTTT. Its protein product is CASSYGLQGAAGELFF. The V call is TRBV6-5, the J call TRBJ2-2, with 9 bases aligning to TRBD1. V gave up 2 bases and J gave up 6 bases; unmatched junction bases: 7. Per the germline V gene, CDR1 is MNHEY and CDR2 is SVGAGI. This CDR3 region has 16 residues.

This chain uses TRBV28 with TRBJ2-6, with no clear D. Germline V lookup: CDR1 MDHEN, CDR2 SYDVKM. V was clipped by 2 bases and J by 1 base, with 15 bases between them. This CDR3 is 18 amino acids long. The CDR3 loop is CASSLSPSVRSGANVLTF. The CDR3 region has the DNA TGTGCCAGCAGTTTAAGCCCTTCCGTCCGATCTGGGGCCAACGTCCTGACTTTC. Using reference TRBV28 and TRBJ2-6 for the parts outside the CDR3, the full variable domain is DVKVTQSSRYLVKRTGEKVFLECVQDMDHENMFWYRQDPGLGLRLIYFSYDVKMKEKGDIPEGYSVSREKKERFSLILESASTNQTSMYLCASSLSPSVRSGANVLTFGAGSRLTVL.

CDR3 sequence reads: CASSLNSKNTGELFF. The CDR3 DNA reads TGCGCCAGCAGCTTGAATAGCAAGAACACCGGGGAGCTGTTTTTT. This chain joins TRBV5-1 and TRBJ2-2; D call uncertain. This CDR3 is 15 amino acids long. Germline lookup yields CDR1 SGHRS and CDR2 YFSETQ. V lost 1 base, J lost 1 base, and 8 bases lay in between.

V and J are TRBV27 and TRBJ2-3, with TRBD2 matching over 15 bases. After removal of 5 bases from V and 2 bases from J, the junction contained 14 bases not matched to a gene. The CDR3 totals 20 residues. CDR1 MNHEY and CDR2 SMNVEV come from the germline V gene (reference sequence). The CDR3 is CASSPHAKGTSGRYTDTQYF. For the CDR3, the DNA is TGTGCCAGCAGTCCCCACGCGAAGGGGACTAGCGGGAGGTACACAGATACGCAGTATTTT.

V is TRBV11-2 and J is TRBJ1-3; perhaps TRBD1 as D (6 bases). The V end was cut by 0 bases, the J end by 7 bases, with 13 bases between. This CDR3 has 15 residues. Germline values: CDR1 SGHAT, CDR2 FQNNGV. The CDR3 loop reads CASSLEGQTLNTIYF. CDR3 sequence (DNA): TGTGCCAGCAGCTTAGAGGGACAAACCTTGAACACCATATATTTT.

The rearrangement links TRBV5-1 to TRBJ1-1; weak D call: TRBD1 (5 bases). The CDR3 length is 12 residues. Germline-derived CDR1 and CDR2 are SGHRS and YFSETQ. The V end was cut by 4 bases, the J end by 5 bases, with 9 bases between. The CDR3: CASSPQGTEAFF. In nucleotides, the CDR3 is TGCGCCAGCAGCCCGCAGGGAACTGAAGCTTTCTTT.

The chain combines TRBV5-5 with TRBJ2-6; TRBD1 matches 10 bases. Germline CDR1 SGHKS, CDR2 YYEKEE (reference sequence). CDR3 size: 20 residues. The V and J ends lost 2 bases and 1 base, in that order; junction bases with no gene match: 12. The CDR3 DNA sequence: TGTGCCAGCAGCTTAACCGGGACAGGGGTCGGCGGATCTGGGGCCAACGTCCTGACTTTC. Its protein is CASSLTGTGVGGSGANVLTF.

The V call is TRBV6-5, the J call TRBJ1-2, with 9 bases identical to TRBD1. From germline, CDR1 is MNHEY and CDR2 SVGAGI. This CDR3 is 14 amino acids long. The junction had 3 bases not matched to a gene; V was cut back by 0 bases and J by 7 bases. CDR3 residues: CASSYSKTGGGYTF. CDR3 coding DNA: TGTGCCAGCAGTTACTCGAAGACAGGGGGTGGCTACACCTTC.

V usage is TRBV5-5 and J usage is TRBJ2-5, with D perhaps TRBD1 (5 bases). The CDR3 totals 16 residues. The germline V and J ends were trimmed by 0 bases and 2 bases, with 14 bases remaining between them. In germline, CDR1 is SGHKS, CDR2 YYEKEE (reference sequence). The CDR3 is CASSLAVAGRQETQYF. The DNA of the CDR3 is TGTGCCAGCAGCTTGGCCGTAGCAGGGCGTCAAGAGACCCAGTACTTC.

This clone was counted a single time. The rearrangement joins TRBV7-8 to TRBJ1-5; D possibly corresponds to TRBD1 (6 bases). The CDR3 consists of 18 residues. Germline loops: CDR1 SGHVS, CDR2 FQNEAQ. The V end was cut by 5 bases, the J end by 0 bases, with 20 bases between. The CDR3 is CASSLRQDSPVSNQPQHF. CDR3 nucleotides: TGTGCCAGCAGCCTCCGACAGGACTCCCCAGTTAGCAATCAGCCCCAGCATTTT.

The chain uses TRBV6-1 and TRBJ2-1; maybe TRBD1 (6 bases). Germline CDR1 reads MNHNS; CDR2 reads SASEGT. CDR3 length: 13 residues. Deletions cut 7 bases from V and 7 bases from J, with 14 bases between. As DNA, the CDR3 is TGTGCCAGCACCAGGGGATCTGCGAATGAGCAGTTCTTC. It specifies CASTRGSANEQFF.

The genes are TRBV2 and TRBJ2-7, with 7 bases identical to TRBD1. Trimming removed 7 bases from V and 2 bases from J; junction bases left unmatched: 11. Germline V gene lookup returns CDR1 SNHLY and CDR2 FYNNEI. CDR3 length: 15 residues. CDR3 loop: CASIQTAGTAYEQYF. The CDR3 nucleotides are TGTGCCAGCATCCAAACCGCCGGGACAGCCTACGAGCAGTACTTC.

The chain uses TRBV5-5 and TRBJ2-7; 9 nucleotides align to TRBD2. The germline gives CDR1 SGHKS, CDR2 YYEKEE (reference sequence). Trimming took 0 bases from V and 3 from J; bases not matched to a gene: 7. The CDR3 runs to 16 residues. In DNA form, the CDR3 reads TGTGCCAGCAGCTTGGCTAGGTCTAGCGGGATCTACGAGCAGTACTTC. It encodes CASSLARSSGIYEQYF.